These 25 T cell receptor beta chains share one sample of origin, sequenced in a study of vaccination effects on CD4 cells after COVID-19. Viral peptide pool expansion of antigen-specific CD4+ T cells preceded sequencing in the ViraFEST assay. Following an approximately eleven-day culture, CD4+ T cells were purified. Data came from immunoSEQ multiplex PCR; TCRdb stores just in-frame clones and leaves some out. This sample carries approximately 54,000 clones, 80% to 85% of them seen once, and the ten largest clones take about 2.4%. These receptors have no identified antigens. Sequences were derived from CD4+ T cells from PBMCs cultured with HCoV-229E spike peptides, sampled before COVID-19 vaccination. Receptor source: a human donor who received a COVID-19 vaccine.

V is TRBV18 and J is TRBJ1-5; TRBD1 matches at 7 bases. This CDR3 spans 14 amino acids. The germline V gene encodes CDR1 KGHSH and CDR2 LQKENI. The V gene end was trimmed by 6 bases and the J gene end by 6 bases; junction bases not matched to a gene: 8. CDR3 coding DNA: TGTGCCAGCTCGCAACAGGGGATCACTCAGCCCCAGCATTTT. Protein sequence: CASSQQGITQPQHF.

V usage is TRBV6-5 and J usage is TRBJ1-2; D remains unclear. Germline V lookup: CDR1 MNHEY, CDR2 SVGAGI. This CDR3 spans 13 amino acids. The V end lost 6 bases, the J end lost 2 bases, and 10 bases lay between the germline ends. CDR3 bases: TGTGCCAGCAGCATAGGCAGGAACTATGGCTACACCTTC. Translating it yields CASSIGRNYGYTF.

The chain has TRBV5-1 and TRBJ2-1; 10 positions match TRBD2. The CDR3 has 15 amino acids. Germline V gene data show CDR1 as SGHRS and CDR2 as YFSETQ. V shed 1 base and J 8 bases; nucleotides not matched to a gene: 6. The chain's CDR3 is CASSLIKAGGHEQFF. The DNA of the CDR3 is TGCGCCAGCAGCTTGATTAAAGCGGGGGGGCATGAGCAGTTCTTC.

This clone has only one observation. V is TRBV29-1 and J is TRBJ1-3; 9 bases are shared with TRBD1. The CDR3 has 13 residues. The germline CDR1 and CDR2 sequences are SQVTM and ANQGSEA. V lost 8 bases, J lost 4 bases, and 6 bases stayed unmatched. The CDR3 region is CSYTGGGGNTIYF. The CDR3 coding sequence is TGCAGCTACACAGGGGGCGGAGGAAACACCATATATTTT.

The chain joins TRBV2 to TRBJ2-3; 7 nucleotides match TRBD2. Germline trimming cut 5 bases from V and 0 bases from J; bases unmatched to any gene: 2. Germline CDR1 reads SNHLY; CDR2 reads FYNNEI. The CDR3 has 14 residues. The CDR3 spells CASSRDYSTDTQYF. In nucleotides, the CDR3 is TGTGCCAGCAGTAGGGACTATAGCACAGATACGCAGTATTTT. The whole variable domain, filled in from reference TRBV2 and TRBJ2-3, reads EPEVTQTPSHQVTQMGQEVILRCVPISNHLYFYWYRQILGQKVEFLVSFYNNEISEKSEIFDDQFSVERPDGSNFTLKIRSTKLEDSAMYFCASSRDYSTDTQYFGPGTRLTVL.

In its sample, this clone was seen once. V usage is TRBV3-1 (or the pseudogene TRBV3-2) and J usage is TRBJ1-3; unclear D gene. Trimming stripped 6 bases from V and 5 bases from J, with 14 bases between. From germline, CDR1 is LGHDT and CDR2 YNNKEL (reference sequence). The CDR3 totals 14 residues. CDR3 DNA sequence: TGTGCCAGCAGTCGGACGTCCCCTCGAAACACCATATATTTT. As protein: CASSRTSPRNTIYF.

V and J are TRBV28 and TRBJ1-5; no clear D gene. The CDR3 spans 14 residues. The germline CDR1 and CDR2 sequences are MDHEN and SYDVKM. V was shortened by 9 bases and J by 2 bases, with 14 bases between the two germline ends. The CDR3 sequence is CASFLGNGNQPQHF. DNA of the CDR3: TGTGCCAGTTTTCTTGGTAACGGCAATCAGCCCCAGCATTTT.

The chain combines TRBV29-1 with TRBJ2-2, with 7 bases that match TRBD1. With 0 bases clipped from V and 0 bases from J, the junction kept 10 bases outside the gene matches. Germline V gene lookup returns CDR1 SQVTM and CDR2 ANQGSEA. CDR3 length equals 18 residues. In DNA form, the CDR3 reads TGCAGCGTTGAAGAATGGGACAGCCCAAATACGAACACCGGGGAGCTGTTTTTT. Translation: CSVEEWDSPNTNTGELFF.

The chain has TRBV5-6 and TRBJ1-5; no firm D call. The CDR3 totals 19 residues. V was trimmed by 3 bases and J by 0 bases, leaving 22 bases between them. The germline gives CDR1 SGHDT, CDR2 YYEEEE. The CDR3 region is CASSSMTGDRINSNQPQHF. The CDR3 DNA is TGTGCCAGCAGCTCGATGACGGGCGATAGAATCAATAGCAATCAGCCCCAGCATTTT. Using reference TRBV5-6 and TRBJ1-5 for the parts outside the CDR3, the full variable domain is DAGVTQSPTHLIKTRGQQVTLRCSPKSGHDTVSWYQQALGQGPQFIFQYYEEEERQRGNFPDRFSGHQFPNYSSELNVNALLLGDSALYLCASSSMTGDRINSNQPQHFGDGTRLSIL.

The J gene is TRBJ1-1, the V gene TRBV5-4; no reliable D call. CDR1 is SGHNT and CDR2 is YYREEE in the germline V gene (reference sequence). Trimming shortened V by 4 bases and J by 3 bases, and 10 bases separated the two germline ends. This CDR3 contains 13 residues. The CDR3 protein is CASSTGRYTEAFF. The CDR3, as DNA: TGTGCCAGCAGCACCGGGCGTTACACTGAAGCTTTCTTT.

The chain uses TRBV25-1 and TRBJ1-6; the D is unclear. The CDR3 is 14 amino acids. The V end was cut by 3 bases, the J end by 10 bases, with 13 bases between. Looked up from germline, CDR1 is MGHDK and CDR2 is SYGVNS. In DNA form, the CDR3 reads TGTGCCAGCAGTGATACCCGAACCTGGTCACCCCTCCACTTT. It yields the protein CASSDTRTWSPLHF. The full variable domain, with the rest looked up from reference TRBV25-1 and TRBJ1-6, is EADIYQTPRYLVIGTGKKITLECSQTMGHDKMYWYQQDPGMELHLIHYSYGVNSTEKGDLSSESTVSRIRTEHFPLTLESARPSHTSQYLCASSDTRTWSPLHFGNGTRLTVT.

This chain links TRBV7-3 with TRBJ2-3; D is possibly TRBD1 (5 bases). This CDR3 comprises 14 residues. V dropped 2 bases and J dropped 5 bases, with 11 bases sitting between them. Germline V CDR1 and CDR2: SGHTA, FQGTGA. CDR3 in amino acids: CASSLGQMGDTQYF. The DNA of the CDR3 is TGTGCCAGCAGCTTAGGACAAATGGGAGATACGCAGTATTTT.

This clone occurred a few times. The rearrangement joins TRBV11-3 to TRBJ2-2, with TRBD1 matching over 7 bases. CDR1 is SGHNT and CDR2 is YENEEA in the germline V gene. The CDR3 extends over 15 amino acids. Trimming took 6 bases from V and 1 from J; bases not matched to a gene: 5. The CDR3 spells CASRPTGMNTGELFF. The CDR3 DNA follows: TGTGCCAGCAGACCGACAGGGATGAACACCGGGGAGCTGTTTTTT.

The chain combines TRBV6-7 with TRBJ2-1; 10 bases are a match to TRBD2. TRBV6-7 belongs to the ORF category, with a function that is uncertain. J lost 8 bases, V lost 0 bases, and 7 bases had no gene match. The CDR3 is 16 residues long. The chain's CDR3 is CASSYSKRGTSDEQFF. The CDR3 DNA reads as TGTGCCAGCAGTTACTCGAAACGGGGGACTAGCGATGAGCAGTTCTTC.

The J gene is TRBJ1-4, the V gene TRBV2; TRBD1 is a possible D gene (5 bases). This CDR3 is built from 16 residues. V was trimmed by 0 bases and J by 7 bases, leaving 15 bases between them. Germline CDR1 is SNHLY and CDR2 is FYNNEI. The CDR3 bases are TGTGCCAGCAGTGAAGCGTGGTCCCTCCAGGGTGAAAAACTGTTTTTT. This codes for CASSEAWSLQGEKLFF. The entire variable domain, with the rest obtained from reference TRBV2 and TRBJ1-4, is as follows: EPEVTQTPSHQVTQMGQEVILRCVPISNHLYFYWYRQILGQKVEFLVSFYNNEISEKSEIFDDQFSVERPDGSNFTLKIRSTKLEDSAMYFCASSEAWSLQGEKLFFGSGTQLSVL.

The chain recombines TRBV5-1 with TRBJ2-2; D gene unclear. V lost 0 bases, J lost 4 bases, and 13 bases lay in between. The V gene's germline CDR1 is SGHRS and CDR2 YFSETQ. This CDR3 is 16 amino acids long. The CDR3: CASSLEALGATGELFF. In DNA form, the CDR3 reads TGCGCCAGCAGCTTGGAAGCCCTCGGAGCCACCGGGGAGCTGTTTTTT.

This chain connects TRBV7-9 to TRBJ2-7, with D uncertain. Germline V gives CDR1 SEHNR, CDR2 FQNEAQ (reference sequence). Between the trimmed V and J ends, which lost 3 bases and 4 bases, there was a span of 7 bases. The CDR3 loop spans 12 amino acids. CDR3 amino acids: CASSFSLYEQYV. In DNA form, the CDR3 reads TGTGCCAGCAGCTTCTCCTTATACGAGCAGTACGTC.

The chain couples TRBV3-1 (or the pseudogene TRBV3-2) to TRBJ1-2; D is unresolved. V dropped 4 bases and J dropped 3 bases, with 12 bases sitting between them. The CDR3 covers 14 residues. In germline, CDR1 is LGHDT, CDR2 YNNKEL (reference sequence). The CDR3 sequence is CASSPFGDDYGYTF. The DNA of the CDR3 is TGTGCCAGCAGCCCCTTTGGGGATGACTATGGCTACACCTTC.

This clone was detected only a few times. V gene TRBV9 combines with J gene TRBJ1-2, with D possibly being TRBD1 (6 bases). Germline V CDR1 and CDR2: SGDLS, YYNGEE. The V gene lost 2 bases and the J gene lost 8 bases, with 22 bases spanning the gap. The CDR3 loop spans 16 amino acids. The CDR3, as DNA: TGTGCCAGCAGCGTCATTAGTCCGGGGGGCACGACCGGCTACACCTTC. This gives the protein CASSVISPGGTTGYTF.

The gene calls are TRBV30 and TRBJ2-5; D is unclear. Trimming removed 7 bases from V and 2 bases from J, with 8 bases in between. The CDR3 is 11 residues long. Germline CDR1 GTSNPN, CDR2 SVGIG (reference sequence). The CDR3 DNA sequence: TGTGCCTTGACACGGCAAGAGACCCAGTACTTC. Translation gives CALTRQETQYF.

The rearrangement joins TRBV6-1 to TRBJ1-5, with TRBD1 matching 8 bases. Trimming at V came to 2 bases and at J to 8 bases, leaving 5 bases not matched to a gene. CDR1 MNHNS and CDR2 SASEGT come from the germline V gene. The CDR3 has 14 residues. The CDR3 region is CASSEFSGGEPQHF. Here the CDR3 DNA reads TGTGCCAGCAGTGAATTTTCAGGGGGCGAGCCCCAGCATTTT.

The gene calls are TRBV28 and TRBJ1-4; D ambiguous. V was pared by 4 bases and J by 0 bases, with 9 bases between. Per the germline V gene, CDR1 is MDHEN and CDR2 is SYDVKM. The CDR3 is 15 amino acids. CDR3 sequence reads: CASSSHSATNEKLFF. The CDR3 DNA is TGTGCCAGCAGTTCCCACAGTGCAACTAATGAAAAACTGTTTTTT.

The chain combines TRBV7-2 with TRBJ1-1; 7 bases map to TRBD1. The germline V gene encodes CDR1 SGHTA and CDR2 FQGNSA. The CDR3 totals 14 residues. Unmatched junction bases numbered 4, after V lost 5 bases and J lost 1 base. Written as DNA, the CDR3 is TGTGCCAGCAGCGACAGGGTAGGGAACACTGAAGCTTTCTTT. Amino acid sequence: CASSDRVGNTEAFF.

CDR3 amino acids: CASSSPALLGYEQYV. The CDR3 coding sequence is TGTGCCAGCAGTTCACCAGCGCTCCTGGGCTACGAGCAGTACGTC. This chain joins TRBV28 and TRBJ2-7, with D hard to call. The CDR3 sequence is 15 residues long. V was cut by 4 bases and J by 3 bases, with 16 bases left in between. Germline CDR1 reads MDHEN; CDR2 reads SYDVKM.

There are a few counts of this clone. The chain couples TRBV6-5 to TRBJ1-6; D not certain. Germline CDR1 MNHEY, CDR2 SVGAGI. V shed 4 bases and J shed 9 bases, with 16 bases lying between them. The CDR3 runs 15 residues. CDR3 DNA sequence: TGTGCCAGCAGTTCCTCGCCCGGAGGGAGTTCACCCCTCCACTTT. This encodes CASSSSPGGSSPLHF.